These T cell receptor beta chains were read from a single sample in a study of OX40 agonist ivuxolimab in advanced cancers. Some clones are missing from TCRdb's copy, which holds only in-frame ones; the method was immunoSEQ multiplex PCR. There are around 150,000 clones in the sample; approximately 94% occur only once, and around 0.31% lies in the top ten. The sample was CD4+ or CD8+ T cells sorted from blood, taken in a trial of the OX40 agonist ivuxolimab. Receptor source: an adult with an advanced solid tumor such as melanoma, head and neck, liver or kidney cancer. The CDR3 runs from the conserved cysteine through the conserved F or W. The D gene is left open where the match is weak. Part of the rows lack a size; the others show once, few, many or a class for expanded clones.

d_gene: -
v_gene: TRBV29-1
abundance: -
j_gene: TRBJ2-7
CDR3nt: TGCAGCGTGGGCGACAGGTACGAGCAGTACTTC
CDR3aa: CSVGDRYEQYF

d_gene: -
v_gene: TRBV2
abundance: -
j_gene: TRBJ1-2
CDR3nt: TGTGCCAGCAGTGCGGACCAAAACTATGGCTACACCTTC
CDR3aa: CASSADQNYGYTF

d_gene: -
v_gene: TRBV7-2
abundance: -
j_gene: TRBJ2-1
CDR3nt: TGTGCCAGCAGTCAGACCGGTGATTCCTACAATGAGCAGTTCTTC
CDR3aa: CASSQTGDSYNEQFF

d_gene: TRBD1
v_gene: TRBV5-4
abundance: -
j_gene: TRBJ2-4
CDR3nt: TGTGCCAGCAGCGTGGGGACAGAAAACATTCAGTACTTC
CDR3aa: CASSVGTENIQYF

d_gene: -
v_gene: TRBV5-1
abundance: once
j_gene: TRBJ2-5
CDR3nt: TGCGCCAGCAGCTTTACGTACCAAGAGACCCAGTACTTC
CDR3aa: CASSFTYQETQYF

d_gene: -
v_gene: TRBV6-6
abundance: once
j_gene: TRBJ2-7
CDR3nt: TGTGCCGCAGCAAGGGACGCTGGCCGGGAGCAGTACTTC
CDR3aa: CAAARDAGREQYF

d_gene: -
v_gene: TRBV28
abundance: -
j_gene: TRBJ1-4
CDR3nt: TGTGCCAGCAGTTTTGGGGGGCGGCGTGAAAAACTGTTTTTT
CDR3aa: CASSFGGRREKLFF

d_gene: -
v_gene: TRBV5-1
abundance: -
j_gene: TRBJ1-5
CDR3nt: TGCGCCAGCAGCCCCTGGGGCCCCCCGGATCAGCCCCAGCATTTT
CDR3aa: CASSPWGPPDQPQHF

d_gene: TRBD1
v_gene: TRBV4-2
abundance: -
j_gene: TRBJ1-5
CDR3nt: TGTGCCAGCAGCTTGGGGACAGACAGCAATCAGCCCCAGCATTTT
CDR3aa: CASSLGTDSNQPQHF

d_gene: TRBD1
v_gene: TRBV10-1
abundance: -
j_gene: TRBJ2-3
CDR3nt: TGCGCCAGCAGTGAACGGACAGGGGATCGGCACACAGATACGCAGTATTTT
CDR3aa: CASSERTGDRHTDTQYF

d_gene: -
v_gene: TRBV7-3
abundance: once
j_gene: TRBJ2-2
CDR3nt: TGTGCCAGCAGCTCACAGGCTGCCTCGAACACCGGGGAGCTGTTTTTT
CDR3aa: CASSSQAASNTGELFF

d_gene: TRBD2
v_gene: TRBV10-3
abundance: -
j_gene: TRBJ2-1
CDR3nt: TGTGCCATCAGTGAGTCCCCTGGGGGGGAAGGCTCCTACAATGAGCAGTTCTTC
CDR3aa: CAISESPGGEGSYNEQFF

d_gene: TRBD2
v_gene: TRBV18
abundance: -
j_gene: TRBJ2-1
CDR3nt: TGTGCCAGCTCACCCCCAGGACTAGCGGGAGCTGATGAGCAGTTCTTC
CDR3aa: CASSPPGLAGADEQFF

d_gene: TRBD1
v_gene: TRBV6-5
abundance: -
j_gene: TRBJ2-7
CDR3nt: TGTGCCAGCAGTTTCGGACAGGGGCGCTACGAGCAGTACTTC
CDR3aa: CASSFGQGRYEQYF

d_gene: -
v_gene: TRBV21-1
abundance: -
j_gene: TRBJ2-6
CDR3nt: TGTGCCAGCAGAGCCGGGACAGGGTCCCCCTCTGGGGCCAACGTCCTGACTTTC
CDR3aa: CASRAGTGSPSGANVLTF

d_gene: -
v_gene: TRBV5-1
abundance: -
j_gene: TRBJ1-5
CDR3nt: TGCGCCAGCAGCCTGGCATCGGACCGGGACACAGGATTACAAGCCCAGCATTTT
CDR3aa: CASSLASDRDTGLQAQHF

d_gene: TRBD1
v_gene: TRBV18
abundance: once
j_gene: TRBJ1-4
CDR3nt: TGTGCCAGCTCGACAGGGTTGTTGTCGACTAATGAAAAACTGTTTTTT
CDR3aa: CASSTGLLSTNEKLFF

d_gene: TRBD1
v_gene: TRBV5-1
abundance: -
j_gene: TRBJ1-1
CDR3nt: TGCGCCAGCAGGGAGGGACAGGGGAGTTGGGAAGCTTTCTTT
CDR3aa: CASREGQGSWEAFF

d_gene: -
v_gene: TRBV27
abundance: -
j_gene: TRBJ2-5
CDR3nt: TGTGCCAGCAGCCCCCTCCTGGGGGTACATGAGACCCAGTACTTC
CDR3aa: CASSPLLGVHETQYF